This is a list of T cell receptor beta chains from one sample in a study of metastatic and nonmetastatic thyroid tumors. TCRdb redid the clone calls on the PCR reads using MiXCR. The sample lists approximately 17,000 clones, about a quarter occurring once. The sequencing input was adjacent normal tissue. The receptors here all came from a female donor with papillary thyroid cancer or a benign thyroid nodule (not recorded which). Some clones in this sample may be carry-over from other donors' samples. Each CDR3 is given with its conserved first and last residue. Only some rows state a clone size, as once, few, many or a class for expanded clones.

J gene,clone size,V gene,CDR3 protein
TRBJ1-5,.,TRBV11-3,CASSLDSNQPQHF
TRBJ1-1,.,TRBV7-3,CASSLSRDSAEAFF
TRBJ2-1,.,TRBV27,CASSSGAGPSSYNEQFF
TRBJ2-7,.,TRBV6-1,CASSEYRGGNEQYF
TRBJ2-7,.,TRBV11-2,CASSPLAGGYSYEQYF
TRBJ2-2,few,TRBV30,CAWDDEGTGELFF
TRBJ2-1,few,TRBV2,CASRGGDEQFF
TRBJ1-1,once,TRBV7-2,CASQGHSSNTEAFF
TRBJ2-5,once,TRBV7-9,CASSLQGMGETQYF
TRBJ2-7,.,TRBV20-1,CSAERTSGASSYEQYF
TRBJ1-2,.,TRBV28,CASSDGTGYGYTF
TRBJ2-5,few,TRBV2,CASKRTSGGETQYF
TRBJ1-3,few,TRBV6-5,CASSYSRLIGAGNTIYF
TRBJ1-1,.,TRBV5-6,CASTTGSRTGEAFF
TRBJ1-2,few,TRBV12-3/TRBV12-4,CASSWTGTYGYTF
TRBJ2-7,.,TRBV7-9,CASSLAGGVNEQYF
TRBJ1-1,.,TRBV6-1,CASSPRGGTYEAFF
TRBJ2-1,large,TRBV2,CASSAGQFDEQFF
TRBJ2-1,.,TRBV7-2,CASSLGGSYNEQFF
TRBJ2-7,.,TRBV11-2,CASSFFPGSYEQYF